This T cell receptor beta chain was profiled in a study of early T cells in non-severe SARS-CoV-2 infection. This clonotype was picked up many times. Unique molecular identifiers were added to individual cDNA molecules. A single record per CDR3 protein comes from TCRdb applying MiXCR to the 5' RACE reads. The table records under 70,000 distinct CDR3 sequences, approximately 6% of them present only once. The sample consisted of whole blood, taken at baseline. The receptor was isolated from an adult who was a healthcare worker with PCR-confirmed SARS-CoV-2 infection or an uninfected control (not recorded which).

CDR3 nucleotide sequence: TGTGCCAGTAGTATATCCGGGAGCAATCAGCCCCAGCATTTT. Its protein product is CASSISGSNQPQHF. V and J are TRBV19 and TRBJ1-5; unclear D gene. The CDR3 totals 14 residues. CDR1 is LNHDA, CDR2 SQIVND, per germline (reference sequence). The V gene lost 2 bases and the J gene lost 1 base, with 6 bases spanning the gap.